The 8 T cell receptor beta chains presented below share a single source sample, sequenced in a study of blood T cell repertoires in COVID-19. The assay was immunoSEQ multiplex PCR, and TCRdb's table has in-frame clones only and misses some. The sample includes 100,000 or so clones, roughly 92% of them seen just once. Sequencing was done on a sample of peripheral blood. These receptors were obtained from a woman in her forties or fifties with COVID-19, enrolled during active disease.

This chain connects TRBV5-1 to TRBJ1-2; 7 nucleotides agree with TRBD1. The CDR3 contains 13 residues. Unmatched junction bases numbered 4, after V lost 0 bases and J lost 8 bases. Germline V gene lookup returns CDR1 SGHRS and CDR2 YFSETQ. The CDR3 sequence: CASSLEGAQGYTF. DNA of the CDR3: TGCGCCAGCAGCTTGGAGGGGGCGCAAGGCTACACCTTC.

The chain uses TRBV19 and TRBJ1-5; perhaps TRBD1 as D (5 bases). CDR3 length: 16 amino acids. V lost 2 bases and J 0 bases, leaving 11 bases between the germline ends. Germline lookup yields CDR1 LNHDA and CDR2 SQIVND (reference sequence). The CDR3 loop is CASSIQTDYSNQPQHF. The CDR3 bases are TGTGCCAGTAGTATACAGACAGATTATAGCAATCAGCCCCAGCATTTT. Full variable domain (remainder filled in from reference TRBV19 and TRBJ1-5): DGGITQSPKYLFRKEGQNVTLSCEQNLNHDAMYWYRQDPGQGLRLIYYSQIVNDFQKGDIAEGYSVSREKKESFPLTVTSAQKNPTAFYLCASSIQTDYSNQPQHFGDGTRLSIL.

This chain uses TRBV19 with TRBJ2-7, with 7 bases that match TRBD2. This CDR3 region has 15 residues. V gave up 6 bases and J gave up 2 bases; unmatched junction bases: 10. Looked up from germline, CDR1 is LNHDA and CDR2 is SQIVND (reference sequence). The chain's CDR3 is CASRRAGLGTYEQYF. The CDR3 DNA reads TGTGCCAGTAGACGAGCGGGACTCGGGACCTACGAGCAGTACTTC. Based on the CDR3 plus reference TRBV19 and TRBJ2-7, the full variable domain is DGGITQSPKYLFRKEGQNVTLSCEQNLNHDAMYWYRQDPGQGLRLIYYSQIVNDFQKGDIAEGYSVSREKKESFPLTVTSAQKNPTAFYLCASRRAGLGTYEQYFGPGTRLTVT.

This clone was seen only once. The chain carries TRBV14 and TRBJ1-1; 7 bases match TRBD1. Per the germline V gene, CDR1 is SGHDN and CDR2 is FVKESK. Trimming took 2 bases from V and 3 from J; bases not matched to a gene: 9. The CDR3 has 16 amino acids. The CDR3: CASSQRRGLEDTEAFF. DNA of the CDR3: TGTGCCAGCAGCCAACGAAGGGGGCTGGAGGACACTGAAGCTTTCTTT.

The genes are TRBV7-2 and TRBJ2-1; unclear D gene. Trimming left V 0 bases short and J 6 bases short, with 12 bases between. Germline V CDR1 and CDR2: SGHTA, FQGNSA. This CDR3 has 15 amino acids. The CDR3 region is CASSLASVAVNEQFF. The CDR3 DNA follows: TGTGCCAGCAGCTTAGCGTCCGTCGCGGTCAATGAGCAGTTCTTC.

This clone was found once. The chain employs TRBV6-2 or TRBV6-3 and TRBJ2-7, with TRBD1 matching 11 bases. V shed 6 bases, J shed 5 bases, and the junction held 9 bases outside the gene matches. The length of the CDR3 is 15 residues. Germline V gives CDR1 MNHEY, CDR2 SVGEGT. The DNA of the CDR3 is TGTGCCAGCAGCCCGCTGGACAGGGGGCCCAACGAGCAGTACGTC. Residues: CASSPLDRGPNEQYV.

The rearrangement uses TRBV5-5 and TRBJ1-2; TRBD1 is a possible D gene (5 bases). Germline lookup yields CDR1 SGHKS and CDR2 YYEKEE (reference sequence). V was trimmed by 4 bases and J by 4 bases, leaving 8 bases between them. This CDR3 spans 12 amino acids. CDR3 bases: TGTGCCAGCAGCGACAGTTTCTATGGCTACACCTTC. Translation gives CASSDSFYGYTF.

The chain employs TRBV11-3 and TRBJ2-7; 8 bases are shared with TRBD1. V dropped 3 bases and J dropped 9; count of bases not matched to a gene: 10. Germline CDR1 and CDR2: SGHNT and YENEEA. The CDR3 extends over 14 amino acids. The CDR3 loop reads CASSFTQGAGTQYF. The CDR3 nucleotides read TGTGCCAGCAGCTTCACCCAGGGGGCAGGGACGCAGTACTTC.